The 25 T cell receptor beta chains below all came from one sample that was sequenced in a study of blood T cell repertoires in COVID-19. Produced via immunoSEQ multiplex PCR; TCRdb's table is partial and in-frame only. Seen here are a few hundred thousand clones, 75% to 90% observed once, and the top ten hold 2.1%. Input material: peripheral blood. These TCRs come from a woman aged 25 to 39 who had recovered from COVID-19.

This chain uses TRBV11-2 with TRBJ1-2; 7 nucleotides line up with TRBD1. The ends lost 7 bases at V and 5 bases at J; junction bases unmatched: 7. Germline V gene lookup returns CDR1 SGHAT and CDR2 FQNNGV. CDR3 length equals 13 residues. DNA of the CDR3: TGTGCCAGCACCCCCGGGACAGCTTATGGCTACACCTTC. It encodes CASTPGTAYGYTF. Filled out from reference TRBV11-2 and TRBJ1-2, the complete variable domain reads EAGVAQSPRYKIIEKRQSVAFWCNPISGHATLYWYQQILGQGPKLLIQFQNNGVVDDSQLPKDRFSAERLKGVDSTLKIQPAKLEDSAVYLCASTPGTAYGYTFGSGTRLTVV.

The genes are TRBV5-5 and TRBJ2-7; D possibly corresponds to TRBD2 (5 bases). Trimming left V 0 bases short and J 5 bases short, with 15 bases between. This CDR3 comprises 15 residues. The germline CDR1 and CDR2 sequences are SGHKS and YYEKEE (reference sequence). The DNA for the CDR3 is TGTGCCAGCAGCTTGGGAGTAGGGAGTACTGACGAGCAGTACTTC. Translation: CASSLGVGSTDEQYF.

CDR3 nucleotides: TGCAGCGTCAGGACAGGGGAAGCTTTCTTT. Residues: CSVRTGEAFF. The chain is built from TRBV29-1 and TRBJ1-1, with 8 bases identical to TRBD1. V lost 6 bases to trimming and J lost 8 bases; unmatched junction nucleotides: 2. The CDR3 has 10 amino acids. Germline V gives CDR1 SQVTM, CDR2 ANQGSEA.

V and J are TRBV27 and TRBJ1-1; D might be TRBD1 (6 bases). Germline loops: CDR1 MNHEY, CDR2 SMNVEV (reference sequence). Trimming shortened V by 10 bases and J by 4 bases, and 13 bases separated the two germline ends. The CDR3 is 12 residues long. CDR3 in DNA: TGTGCCACCCGGACAGAAGGCACTGAAGCTTTCTTT. Translated, it gives CATRTEGTEAFF.

This clone was picked up a small number of times. The chain carries TRBV10-3 and TRBJ2-7, with D possibly being TRBD1 (6 bases). The CDR3 sequence is 15 residues long. CDR1 and CDR2 (germline): ENHRY, SYGVKD. V lost 10 bases to trimming and J lost 0 bases, with 19 bases between them. CDR3 bases: TGTGCCAACGCTTATTGGGGGCCGTTCTCCTACGAGCAGTACTTC. Protein sequence: CANAYWGPFSYEQYF.

The chain has TRBV6-5 and TRBJ1-5; maybe TRBD1 (6 bases). Germline CDR1 MNHEY, CDR2 SVGAGI. V dropped 7 bases and J dropped 2 bases, with 12 bases sitting between them. CDR3 size: 14 residues. As DNA, the CDR3 is TGTGCCAGCATCGGGGGGCACCGCAATCAGCCCCAGCATTTT. It is translated as CASIGGHRNQPQHF.

The chain has TRBV6-5 and TRBJ2-7; TRBD2 matches at 11 bases. This CDR3 is built from 14 residues. The V segment lost 6 bases and the J segment 3 bases; nucleotides outside the gene matches: 4. Germline-derived CDR1 and CDR2 are MNHEY and SVGAGI. The CDR3 DNA sequence: TGTGCCAGCAGGGGGGGGACTAGCGGCTACGAGCAGTACTTC. It encodes CASRGGTSGYEQYF.

The CDR3 DNA sequence: TGCGCCAGCAGCCAGACTAGGGGCATGGCTGAAAAACTGTTTTTT. Translating it yields CASSQTRGMAEKLFF. This chain uses TRBV4-1 with TRBJ1-4; TRBD1 is a possible D gene (5 bases). V was cut by 3 bases and J by 7 bases, with 15 bases left in between. In germline, CDR1 is MGHRA, CDR2 YSYEKL. The CDR3 has 15 residues.

The chain employs TRBV2 and TRBJ2-4; possible D gene TRBD1, 6 bases. V gave up 6 bases and J gave up 1 base, with 10 bases separating them. The germline CDR1 and CDR2 sequences are SNHLY and FYNNEI. The CDR3 sequence is 14 residues long. CDR3 in DNA: TGTGCCAGCAGACCCAGGGGTGCCAAAAACATTCAGTACTTC. It yields the protein CASRPRGAKNIQYF.

This rearrangement joins TRBV12-3 or TRBV12-4 to TRBJ2-7, with D possibly TRBD1 on 5 matching bases. This CDR3 spans 11 amino acids. V was clipped by 6 bases and J by 5 bases, with 8 bases between them. CDR3: CASSIRDEQYF. The CDR3 DNA follows: TGTGCCAGCAGCATCAGGGACGAGCAGTACTTC.

The chain carries TRBV5-3 and TRBJ2-7; a weak D match, TRBD1 (5 bases). TRBV5-3 is placed among ORFs of uncertain function. The CDR3 has 15 residues. The V gene lost 2 bases and the J gene lost 6 bases, with 18 bases spanning the gap. The CDR3 region is CARSFDWQGGSEQYF. In nucleotides, the CDR3 is TGTGCCAGAAGCTTTGATTGGCAGGGCGGCTCCGAGCAGTACTTC.

The chain is built from TRBV5-1 and TRBJ2-1; 9 bases are a match to TRBD2. J lost 6 bases, V lost 1 base, and 8 bases had no gene match. Germline CDR1 SGHRS, CDR2 YFSETQ. This CDR3 contains 16 residues. CDR3 DNA sequence: TGCGCCAGCAGCTTGTGGGGGCGGGAGGGCCCCAATGAGCAGTTCTTC. Protein sequence: CASSLWGREGPNEQFF.

The J gene is TRBJ1-5, the V gene TRBV28; D is unresolved. The germline CDR1 and CDR2 sequences are MDHEN and SYDVKM. The CDR3 sequence is 14 residues long. Trimming stripped 4 bases from V and 0 bases from J, with 7 bases between. CDR3 in DNA: TGTGCCAGCAGTTCCCTCTATAGCAATCAGCCCCAGCATTTT. The encoded protein is CASSSLYSNQPQHF.

The CDR3 loop reads CATEGGNTEAFF. The CDR3 DNA sequence: TGTGCCACTGAAGGGGGGAACACTGAAGCTTTCTTT. The V gene is TRBV5-4, the J gene TRBJ1-1; perhaps TRBD1 as D (6 bases). V dropped 9 bases and J dropped 1 base, with 10 bases sitting between them. Germline values: CDR1 SGHNT, CDR2 YYREEE (reference sequence). This CDR3 comprises 12 residues.

The rearrangement links TRBV3-1 (or the pseudogene TRBV3-2) to TRBJ1-1, with D uncertain. The CDR3 has 15 residues. CDR1 and CDR2 (germline): LGHDT, YNNKEL (reference sequence). V lost 0 bases, J lost 1 base, and 9 bases lay in between. For the CDR3, the DNA is TGTGCCAGCAGCCAAGATTTCGGGGAGAACACTGAAGCTTTCTTT. Amino acid sequence: CASSQDFGENTEAFF.

V gene TRBV6-1 combines with J gene TRBJ1-3; D gene unclear. Looked up from germline, CDR1 is MNHNS and CDR2 is SASEGT. The CDR3 runs to 15 residues. V gave up 1 base and J gave up 0 bases, with 7 bases separating them. The CDR3 bases are TGTGCCAGCAGTGAAGACCCTAGCTCTGGAAACACCATATATTTT. Translated: CASSEDPSSGNTIYF.

The chain employs TRBV19 and TRBJ2-1, with 11 bases fitting TRBD2. The V and J ends lost 8 bases and 10 bases, in that order; junction bases with no gene match: 7. The CDR3 is 13 amino acids. Germline lookup yields CDR1 LNHDA and CDR2 SQIVND (reference sequence). This CDR3 is CASYSGGAQEQFF. The CDR3 DNA is TGTGCCAGTTATAGCGGGGGGGCCCAGGAGCAGTTCTTC.

The chain recombines TRBV27 with TRBJ2-2, with TRBD2 identical over 16 bases. The CDR3 sequence is 21 residues long. Trimming cost V 0 bases and J 0 bases; bases outside gene matches: 7. CDR1 and CDR2 (germline): MNHEY, SMNVEV (reference sequence). CDR3 sequence (DNA): TGTGCCAGCAGTTTATCGGGACTAGCGGGAGGGCCAAGGTCGAACACCGGGGAGCTGTTTTTT. Amino acid sequence: CASSLSGLAGGPRSNTGELFF.

This chain joins TRBV2 and TRBJ2-5; 7 bases agree with TRBD2. Germline V gives CDR1 SNHLY, CDR2 FYNNEI. V lost 6 bases, J lost 2 bases, and 12 bases stayed unmatched. The CDR3 has 16 residues. The CDR3 sequence: CASSLGVSGPQETQYF. The CDR3 DNA reads as TGTGCCAGCAGCCTTGGGGTTAGCGGGCCACAAGAGACCCAGTACTTC.

The chain joins TRBV4-2 to TRBJ2-7, with D possibly TRBD1 on 6 matching bases. Between the trimmed V and J ends, which lost 0 bases and 3 bases, there was a span of 9 bases. This CDR3 has 14 residues. Germline CDR1 and CDR2: LGHNA and YNFKEQ. The CDR3: CASSQERGNYEQYF. The DNA of the CDR3 is TGTGCCAGCAGCCAAGAAAGGGGGAACTACGAGCAGTACTTC.

About this clone: At one end the junction does not follow the germline gene, possibly because of a read error. The genes are TRBV7-2 and TRBJ2-7, with TRBD1 matching 7 bases. CDR3 size: 12 residues. Germline V CDR1 and CDR2: SGHTA, FQGNSA. The CDR3 loop reads CASSFLRGRPHF. CDR3 nucleotides: TGTGCCAGCAGCTTTCTAAGGGGGCGCCCCCACTTC. Complete variable domain (other parts from reference TRBV7-2 and TRBJ2-7): GAGVSQSPSNKVTEKGKDVELRCDPISGHTALYWYRQSLGQGLEFLIYFQGNSAPDKSGLPSDRFSAERTGGSVSTLTIQRTQQEDSAVYLCASSFLRGRPHFGPGTRLTVT.

The V and J genes are TRBV18 and TRBJ2-1; perhaps TRBD2 as D (7 bases). The CDR3 extends over 15 amino acids. With 5 bases removed from V and 9 bases from J, the gap between germline ends came to 20 bases. Germline V gene lookup returns CDR1 KGHSH and CDR2 LQKENI. This chain's CDR3 is CASSWEGDSGLEQFF. DNA for the CDR3: TGTGCCAGCTCATGGGAGGGGGATTCGGGTCTTGAGCAGTTCTTC.

CDR3 loop: CASSVNYNEQFF. In DNA, the CDR3 is TGTGCCAGCAGCGTAAATTACAATGAGCAGTTCTTC. The chain links TRBV5-4 to TRBJ2-1; D is uncertain. The V gene's germline CDR1 is SGHNT and CDR2 YYREEE (reference sequence). This CDR3 is built from 12 residues. V was trimmed by 4 bases and J by 4 bases, leaving 6 bases between them.

V usage is TRBV18 and J usage is TRBJ2-5; D is perhaps TRBD1 (5 bases). The V end lost 4 bases, the J end lost 1 base, and 7 bases lay between the germline ends. The length of the CDR3 is 13 residues. In germline, CDR1 is KGHSH, CDR2 LQKENI. The CDR3, as DNA: TGTGCCAGCTCACTGGACATCCAAGAGACCCAGTACTTC. It specifies CASSLDIQETQYF. Together with reference TRBV18 and TRBJ2-5, the CDR3 gives the full variable domain: NAGVMQNPRHLVRRRGQEARLRCSPMKGHSHVYWYRQLPEEGLKFMVYLQKENIIDESGMPKERFSAEFPKEGPSILRIQQVVRGDSAAYFCASSLDIQETQYFGPGTRLLVL.

The chain is built from TRBV3-1 (or the pseudogene TRBV3-2) and TRBJ2-3; TRBD2 might be the D (5 bases). Germline V gene lookup returns CDR1 LGHDT and CDR2 YNNKEL (reference sequence). Trimming cost V 0 bases and J 5 bases, with 24 bases left between them. The CDR3 spans 19 residues. Here the CDR3 reads CASSQDLALPLKPVDTQYF. The CDR3 DNA is TGTGCCAGCAGCCAAGACCTAGCCCTACCTCTCAAGCCTGTAGATACGCAGTATTTT.